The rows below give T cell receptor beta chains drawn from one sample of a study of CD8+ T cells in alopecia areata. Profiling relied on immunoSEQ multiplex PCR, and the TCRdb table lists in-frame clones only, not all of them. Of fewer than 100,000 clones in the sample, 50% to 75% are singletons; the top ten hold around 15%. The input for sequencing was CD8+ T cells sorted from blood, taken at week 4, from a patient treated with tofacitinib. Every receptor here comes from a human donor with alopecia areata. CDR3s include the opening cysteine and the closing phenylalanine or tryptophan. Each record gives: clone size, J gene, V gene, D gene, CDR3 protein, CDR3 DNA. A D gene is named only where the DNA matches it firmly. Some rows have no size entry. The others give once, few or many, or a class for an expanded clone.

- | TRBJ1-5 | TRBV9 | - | CASSVEGNGNQPQHF | TGTGCCAGCAGCGTAGAAGGGAATGGCAATCAGCCCCAGCATTTT
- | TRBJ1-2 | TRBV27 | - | CASSLTGVGGYTF | TGTGCCAGCAGTTTAACAGGAGTCGGTGGCTACACCTTC
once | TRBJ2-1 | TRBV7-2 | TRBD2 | CASSLADGLAGGAYNEQFF | TGTGCCAGCAGCTTAGCGGATGGTCTGGCGGGAGGAGCATACAATGAGCAGTTCTTC
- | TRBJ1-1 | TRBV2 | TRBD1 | CASSGTGGNTEAFF | TGTGCCAGCAGTGGAACAGGGGGAAACACTGAAGCTTTCTTT
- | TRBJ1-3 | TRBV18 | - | CASSPDFRDFTGNTIYF | TGTGCCAGCTCACCTGATTTTCGGGATTTCACTGGAAACACCATATATTTT
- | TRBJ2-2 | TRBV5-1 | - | CASSFRDGDTGELFF | TGCGCCAGCAGCTTCAGGGACGGGGACACCGGGGAGCTGTTTTTT
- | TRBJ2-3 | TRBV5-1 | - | CASRPGTSRTDTQYF | TGCGCCAGCAGACCGGGGACAAGTCGCACAGATACGCAGTATTTT
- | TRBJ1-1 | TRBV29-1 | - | CSVEAAQVNTEAFF | TGCAGCGTTGAAGCAGCACAGGTGAACACTGAAGCTTTCTTT
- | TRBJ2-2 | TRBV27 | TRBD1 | CASRYRGGTGELFF | TGTGCCAGCAGGTACAGGGGCGGCACCGGGGAGCTGTTTTTT
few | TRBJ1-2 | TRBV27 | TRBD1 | CASSLTGTGEGYTF | TGTGCCAGTAGTTTAACGGGGACAGGGGAAGGCTACACCTTC
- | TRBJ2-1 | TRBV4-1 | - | CASSQESSPFF | TGCGCCAGCAGCCAAGAATCGTCCCCGTTCTTC
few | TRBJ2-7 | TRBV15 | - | CATSSETGPPESF | TGTGCCACCAGCAGCGAAACGGGCCCTCCTGAAAGCTTC
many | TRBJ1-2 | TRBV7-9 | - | CASRESPYGYTF | TGTGCCAGCCGAGAAAGCCCCTATGGCTACACCTTC
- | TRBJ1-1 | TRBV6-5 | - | CASSYSTDPEGMPAFF | TGTGCCAGCAGTTACTCTACGGACCCCGAAGGTATGCCTGCTTTCTTT
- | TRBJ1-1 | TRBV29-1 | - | CSVERARAFF | TGCAGCGTAGAAAGGGCCCGAGCTTTCTTT
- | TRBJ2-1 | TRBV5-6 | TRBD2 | CASSLLPSGSNNEQFF | TGTGCCAGCAGCTTGCTCCCTAGCGGGAGCAATAATGAGCAGTTCTTC
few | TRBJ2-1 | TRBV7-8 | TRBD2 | CASSSGLAGYPEQFF | TGTGCCAGCAGCTCAGGACTAGCGGGGTATCCTGAGCAGTTCTTC
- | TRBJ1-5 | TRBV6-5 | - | CASSSRVPHF | TGTGCCAGCAGCTCCAGGGTACCGCATTTT
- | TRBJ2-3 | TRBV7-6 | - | CASSRVGDTQYF | TGTGCCAGCAGCCGTGTCGGAGATACGCAGTATTTT
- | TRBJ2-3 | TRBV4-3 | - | CASSQDRSGEVDTQYF | TGCGCCAGCAGCCAAGATCGGTCGGGAGAGGTAGATACGCAGTATTTT
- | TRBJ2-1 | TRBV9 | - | CASSGIYVREDTLYNEQFF | TGTGCCAGCAGCGGTATTTACGTCAGGGAGGACACTCTCTACAATGAGCAGTTCTTC
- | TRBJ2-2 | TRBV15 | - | CASLLTGELFF | TGTGCCTCACTTTTGACCGGGGAGCTGTTTTTT
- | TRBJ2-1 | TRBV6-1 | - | CASSEAPGLPYNGQFF | TGTGCCAGCAGTGAAGCGCCGGGACTCCCCTACAATGGGCAGTTCTTC
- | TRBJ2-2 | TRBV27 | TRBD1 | CASSLMTGGTGELFF | TGTGCCAGCAGTTTGATGACAGGGGGCACCGGGGAGCTGTTTTTT
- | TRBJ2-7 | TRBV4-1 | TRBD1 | CASSSTGTGTYEQYF | TGCGCCAGCAGCTCCACCGGGACAGGCACCTACGAGCAGTACTTC
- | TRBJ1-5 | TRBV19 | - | CASSLSNKPNQPQHF | TGTGCCAGTAGTTTGAGCAATAAGCCCAATCAGCCCCAGCATTTT
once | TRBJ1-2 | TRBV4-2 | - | CASSPGATYGYTF | TGTGCCAGCAGCCCGGGAGCGACCTATGGCTACACCTTC
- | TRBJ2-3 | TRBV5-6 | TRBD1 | CASSGFGTGVGDTQYF | TGTGCCAGCAGCGGGTTCGGGACAGGGGTCGGAGATACGCAGTATTTT
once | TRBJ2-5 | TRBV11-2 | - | CASIRPGEETQYF | TGTGCCAGCATTCGGCCCGGGGAGGAGACCCAGTACTTC
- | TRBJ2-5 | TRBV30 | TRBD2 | CAWSSSPLAGGTRKETQYF | TGTGCCTGGAGTAGTAGCCCACTAGCGGGAGGGACAAGAAAAGAGACCCAGTACTTC
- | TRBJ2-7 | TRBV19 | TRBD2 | CASSPPPGGSYEQYF | TGTGCCAGTAGTCCCCCGCCGGGGGGCTCCTACGAGCAGTACTTC
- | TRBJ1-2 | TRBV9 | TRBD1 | CASSVVRDRVNYGYTF | TGTGCCAGCAGCGTTGTTCGGGACAGGGTTAACTATGGCTACACCTTC
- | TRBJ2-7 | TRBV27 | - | CASGPQVAYEQYF | TGTGCCAGCGGGCCGCAAGTGGCCTACGAGCAGTACTTC
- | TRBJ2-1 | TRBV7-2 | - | CASSPDSTYNEQFF | TGTGCCAGCAGCCCGGACTCTACGTACAATGAGCAGTTCTTC
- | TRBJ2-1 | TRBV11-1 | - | CASSLAGAGAGNEQFF | TGTGCCAGCAGCTTAGCTGGTGCTGGAGCGGGCAATGAGCAGTTCTTC